This T cell receptor (beta chain) was observed in a study of T-cell memory formation after mild COVID-19. TCRdb recomputed calls from the 5' RACE reads with MiXCR, one row per CDR3 protein. The table records 110,000 to 150,000 distinct CDR3 sequences, about 14% of them present only once. The CDR3 consists of 13 residues. CDR1 is SNHLY and CDR2 is FYNNEI in the germline V gene. The J segment lost 1 base and the V segment lost 10 bases, leaving 7 bases of the junction unmatched. The rearrangement joins TRBV2 to TRBJ2-7; 7 bases match TRBD1. The sequence derives from an adult woman who had mild COVID-19 (a few samples of this study predate the infection). Cell type and time point are not known. The sample comprised PBMCs or a T cell subset sorted from them (not recorded which). In DNA form, the CDR3 reads TGTGCCATCATCGGACAGGAATCCTACGAGCAGTACTTC. Translating gives CAIIGQESYEQYF.